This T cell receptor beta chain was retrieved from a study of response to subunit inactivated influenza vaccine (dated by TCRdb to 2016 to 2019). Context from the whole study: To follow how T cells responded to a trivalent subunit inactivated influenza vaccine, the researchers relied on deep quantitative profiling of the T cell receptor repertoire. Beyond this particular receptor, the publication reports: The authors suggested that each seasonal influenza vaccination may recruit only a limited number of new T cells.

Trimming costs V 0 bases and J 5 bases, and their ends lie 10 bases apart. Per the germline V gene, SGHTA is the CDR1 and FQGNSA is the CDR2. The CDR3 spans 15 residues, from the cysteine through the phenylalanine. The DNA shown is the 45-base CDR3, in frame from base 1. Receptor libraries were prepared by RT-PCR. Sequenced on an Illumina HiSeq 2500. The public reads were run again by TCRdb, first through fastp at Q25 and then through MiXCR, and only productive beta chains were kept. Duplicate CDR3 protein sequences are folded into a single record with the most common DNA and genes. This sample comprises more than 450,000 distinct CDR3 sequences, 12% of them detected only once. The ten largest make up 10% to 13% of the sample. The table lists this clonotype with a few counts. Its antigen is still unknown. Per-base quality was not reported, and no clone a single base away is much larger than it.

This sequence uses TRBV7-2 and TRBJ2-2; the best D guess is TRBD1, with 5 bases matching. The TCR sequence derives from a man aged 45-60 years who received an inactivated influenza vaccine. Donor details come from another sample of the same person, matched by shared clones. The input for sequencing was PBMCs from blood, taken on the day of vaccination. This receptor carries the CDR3 CASSLALSGTGELFF. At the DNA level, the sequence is TGTGCCAGCAGCTTAGCGCTTTCAGGGACCGGGGAGCTGTTTTTT.